The clone carrying this T cell receptor (beta chain) was counted many times. Time point specified: pre-sensitization, week 0. Documented treatment: therapeutic diphenylcyclopropenone sensitization with weekly scalp DPC. This sample was included in a study of human T cells and chemical hapten exposure. MiXCR, applied by TCRdb to the RACE reads, yields one record per CDR3 protein. The table lists roughly 38,000 distinct CDR3 sequences, 7.6% of them singletons, with 1.3% in the top ten. The TCR was taken from a woman aged 45-65 years with alopecia areata. Some clones in this sample may be carry-over from other donors' samples. The starting material was whole blood, obtained in connection with sensitization to the hapten diphenylcyclopropenone (DPC).

In DNA, the CDR3 is TGTGCCAGCAGCTCCTATAATTCACCCCTCCACTTT. Translation gives CASSSYNSPLHF. The chain couples TRBV11-2 to TRBJ1-6; no clear D gene. Trimming removed 4 bases at V and 2 bases at J, with 0 bases between. The CDR3 is 12 residues long. CDR1 SGHAT and CDR2 FQNNGV come from the germline V gene.